The clone carrying this T cell receptor (beta chain) occurred many times. Antigen: not known. This entry comes from a study of identical twins. Findings of the study overall: Within cord blood, abundant beta clonotypes carried fewer insertions, but memory repertoires showed no such trend. Among monozygotic twins, out-of-frame TCR alpha sharing exceeded what models predicted.

TCRdb redid the calling of the 5' RACE reads with MiXCR, one entry per CDR3 protein. Seen here are 700,000 to 950,000 distinct CDR3 sequences, 9% to 15% observed once, and the top ten hold roughly 1.6%. This CDR3 spans 15 amino acids. V was clipped by 5 bases and J by 2 bases; unmatched bases: 6. CDR1 is SGHRS and CDR2 is YFSETQ in the germline V gene. Every sampled donor was Caucasian and healthy. These data were also reused for a study on yellow fever vaccine responses in identical twins. From that paper: It has been reported that, in twins, the vaccine T cell response seemed partly convergent and partly personalized.

This chain uses TRBV5-1 with TRBJ2-3, with TRBD2 identical over 9 bases. What was sequenced was PBMCs. This receptor was taken from a woman aged 18-30 years in good health. The CDR3 coding sequence is TGCGCCAGCAGGATAGCGGGGGAGAACACAGATACGCAGTATTTT. Translated, it gives CASRIAGENTDTQYF.